What follows is one TCR beta chain and its context. The sample is drawn from a study of low-dose radiotherapy and immunotherapy resistance in tumors. Study summary: Patients were treated with intravenous nivolumab at 240 mg every two weeks and were also dosed with ipilimumab at 1 mg/kg every six weeks.

Alpha and beta chains were covered, as first-strand cDNA relied on TRAV- and TRBV-specific primers. Amplification of TCRs used a constant-region primer and V-primer adapter for around 20 PCR cycles. TCRdb re-called the reads through MiXCR, storing one row per CDR3 protein. Found here are 70,000 to 95,000 distinct CDR3 sequences, over 15% of them singletons; the top ten hold over 2.5%. Sample time point: before trial treatment. CDR1 and CDR2 from the germline V gene are MGHDK and SYGVNS. The CDR3 totals 15 residues. V was pared by 4 bases and J by 3 bases, with 13 bases between. Here the sequenced sample was PBMCs, taken before treatment. The chain is built from TRBV25-1 and TRBJ1-5, with a weak D call TRBD1 (5 bases). The sequence was collected from a male donor with prostate cancer. The CDR3 spells CASSAGTGINQPQHF. CDR3 nucleotide sequence: TGTGCCAGCAGTGCTGGGACCGGGATCAATCAGCCCCAGCATTTT.